These 16 T cell receptor beta chains were sequenced from one sample in a study of molecular identifiers for immune sequencing clone quantification. MiXCR, run by TCRdb on the PCR reads, gives a single entry per CDR3 protein. The sample lists some 580,000 distinct CDR3 sequences, approximately 24% occurring once. Input material: naive CD8+ T cells from blood, with Jurkat cell RNA spiked in. The subset denotes: FACS-sorted CD8+CD4-CCR7+CD45RA+ naive T cells. The receptors stem from a human donor in good health. Some libraries in this study had Jurkat cell RNA spiked in.

This chain links TRBV10-3 with TRBJ2-3; the D gene could be TRBD1 or TRBD2 (8 bases each). The CDR3 length is 18 residues. Per germline, CDR1 ENHRY and CDR2 SYGVKD. The germline V and J ends were trimmed by 0 bases and 2 bases, with 18 bases remaining between them. The CDR3 loop reads CAISESISGTGNTDTQYF. CDR3 bases: TGTGCCATCAGTGAGTCGATTAGCGGGACAGGAAACACAGATACGCAGTATTTT.

In this sample, this clonotype turned up many times. This rearrangement joins TRBV12-3 or TRBV12-4 to TRBJ1-1, with TRBD1 matching over 8 bases. CDR3 length: 13 residues. Losses at the gene ends were 7 bases for V and 6 bases for J; bases not matched to a gene: 7. CDR3 sequence reads: CASIGQGLSEAFF. Here the CDR3 DNA reads TGTGCCAGCATTGGACAGGGTTTGTCTGAAGCTTTCTTT.

In this sample, this clonotype turned up many times. This chain links TRBV19 with TRBJ2-1, with D maybe TRBD1 (6 bases). CDR1 is LNHDA, CDR2 SQIVND, per germline (reference sequence). The CDR3 has 15 amino acids. Deletions cut 6 bases from V and 0 bases from J, with 12 bases between. CDR3 protein: CASRSGTRSYNEQFF. The CDR3 coding sequence is TGTGCCAGTAGATCCGGGACACGCTCCTACAATGAGCAGTTCTTC.

This clonotype was counted at least ten times. The rearrangement uses TRBV27 and TRBJ2-7; 9 bases align to TRBD1. Germline CDR1 MNHEY, CDR2 SMNVEV (reference sequence). J lost 2 bases, V lost 6 bases, and 11 bases had no gene match. The CDR3 sequence is 16 residues long. The DNA of the CDR3 is TGTGCCAGCAGCCCGCTCTCGGGGACAGGGCCCTACGAGCAGTACTTC. It is translated as CASSPLSGTGPYEQYF.

In the case of this clonotype: One base away lies a much larger clone, so this may be a sequencing read error. The chain couples TRBV20-1 to TRBJ1-1; 11 bases are a match to TRBD1. Germline V lookup: CDR1 DFQATT, CDR2 SNEGSKA (reference sequence). There are 16 residues in the CDR3. CDR3 sequence: CSARDRGLRSDTEDFF. The CDR3 DNA reads TGCAGTGCTAGGGACAGGGGGCTAAGAAGTGACACTGAAGATTTCTTT.

In this sample, this clonotype turned up once. A read error may explain this, as a much larger clone is one base away. The chain is built from TRBV7-8 and TRBJ2-5, with 7 bases aligning to TRBD2. Trimming removed 5 bases from V and 2 bases from J; junction bases left unmatched: 11. CDR1 is SGHVS, CDR2 FQNEAQ, per germline. CDR3 length equals 16 residues. The CDR3, as DNA: TGTGCCAGCAGCCCAATTGGGGGACTAACTCAAGAGACCCAGTACTTC. Its translation is CASSPIGGLTQETQYF.

Details on this clonotype: Just one base apart from a much larger clone, this may be a read error. The rearrangement joins TRBV6-2 or TRBV6-3 to TRBJ2-6, with D unresolved. V shed 8 bases and J shed 6 bases, with 14 bases lying between them. This CDR3 region has 14 residues. Per germline, CDR1 MNHEY and CDR2 SVGEGT. The CDR3 DNA reads as TGTGCCAGCTCAGTGGATTACGAGGCCAACGTCCTGACTTTC. Its translation is CASSVDYEANVLTF.

Concerning this clonotype: A read error is possible here, since a much larger clone lies one base away. The chain carries TRBV7-9 and TRBJ1-1; possible D gene TRBD1, 6 bases. Germline V gives CDR1 SEHNR, CDR2 FQNEAQ (reference sequence). The CDR3 is 15 amino acids. CDR3 DNA sequence: TGTGCCAGCAGCTTAATGGCTCAGGGGAACACTGAAGCTTCCTTT. Residues: CASSLMAQGNTEASF.

In the case of this clonotype: A much larger clone differs by one base, so this may be a read error. CDR3: CASSWLAGDLPDEPYF. Written as DNA, the CDR3 is TGTGCCAGCAGTTGGCTAGCGGGAGATCTGCCCGACGAGCCGTACTTC. The chain recombines TRBV27 with TRBJ2-7; 10 bases line up with TRBD2. CDR3 size: 16 residues. Germline V gives CDR1 MNHEY, CDR2 SMNVEV (reference sequence).

With respect to this clonotype: Given a much more abundant clone one base away, this may be a read error. The rearrangement uses TRBV29-1 and TRBJ1-1; no clear D. The germline gives CDR1 SQVTM, CDR2 ANQGSEA. The CDR3 spans 14 residues. The CDR3 DNA reads as TGCATCGTTGAAGATTCCCAGACTCACCCTGAAGCTTTCTTT. It is translated as CIVEDSQTHPEAFF.

Note on this clonotype: One end of the junction does not line up with germline, which may come from a read error. The chain couples TRBV5-4 to TRBJ2-6, with TRBD1 as a possible D gene (6 bases). Germline lookup yields CDR1 SGHNT and CDR2 YYREEE (reference sequence). The CDR3 contains 15 residues. The CDR3 DNA sequence: TGTGCCAGCAGCTTCTGGACAGCCGGGGCCAGCGTCCTGACTTTC. As protein: CASSFWTAGASVLTF.

CDR3 nucleotides: TGTGCCAGCAGTTATCAGTGGGAGTCCACCGGGGAGCTGTTTTTT. It encodes CASSYQWESTGELFF. The V and J genes are TRBV6-2 or TRBV6-3 and TRBJ2-2; D possibly corresponds to TRBD2 (5 bases). This CDR3 spans 15 amino acids. V gave up 3 bases and J gave up 4 bases, with 12 bases separating them. From germline, CDR1 is MNHEY and CDR2 SVGEGT.

This clonotype was counted only a few times. The rearrangement joins TRBV2 to TRBJ2-7, with D perhaps assigned TRBD1 or TRBD2 (5 bases each). Trimming stripped 2 bases from V and 0 bases from J, with 14 bases between. There are 16 residues in the CDR3. Per the germline V gene, CDR1 is SNHLY and CDR2 is FYNNEI. CDR3 DNA: TGTGCCAGCAGTGAATACGGGGCGGAGCTCTCCTACGAGCAGTACTTC. Protein: CASSEYGAELSYEQYF.

Written as DNA, the CDR3 is TGTGCCAGCAGTTTCGAAGCAGACATGAACACTGAAGCTTTCTTT. This codes for CASSFEADMNTEAFF. This chain connects TRBV6-2 or TRBV6-3 to TRBJ1-1; D gene unclear. Trimming cost V 4 bases and J 0 bases, with 12 bases left between them. CDR1 is MNHEY and CDR2 is SVGEGT in the germline V gene. This CDR3 is built from 15 residues.

Only a few counts were recorded for this clonotype. The V and J genes are TRBV19 and TRBJ1-2; D unclear. V was cut by 3 bases and J by 2 bases, with 7 bases left in between. Germline V gene sequence: CDR1 LNHDA, CDR2 SQIVND (reference sequence). This CDR3 comprises 13 residues. CDR3 protein: CASSMAQNYGYTF. DNA of the CDR3: TGTGCCAGTAGTATGGCGCAGAACTATGGCTACACCTTC. Filled out from reference TRBV19 and TRBJ1-2, the complete variable domain reads DGGITQSPKYLFRKEGQNVTLSCEQNLNHDAMYWYRQDPGQGLRLIYYSQIVNDFQKGDIAEGYSVSREKKESFPLTVTSAQKNPTAFYLCASSMAQNYGYTFGSGTRLTVV.

This clonotype showed up many times. The chain recombines TRBV7-9 with TRBJ1-4, with 10 bases matching TRBD1. In germline, CDR1 is SEHNR, CDR2 FQNEAQ (reference sequence). Trimming took 5 bases from V and 6 from J; bases not matched to a gene: 3. This CDR3 is 14 amino acids long. Here the CDR3 reads CASSPGQGYEKLFF. The CDR3 DNA sequence: TGTGCCAGCAGCCCGGGACAGGGGTATGAAAAACTGTTTTTT.